This T cell receptor beta chain was profiled in a study of blood T cell dynamics during melanoma immunotherapy. Clones were read by immunoSEQ multiplex PCR, and TCRdb kept only the in-frame ones, dropping some. This sample has 9,100 or so clones, with less than 90% found just once. Documented time point: week 3, after first cycle of checkpoint inhibitor. This CDR3 has 14 amino acids. V shed 10 bases, J shed 2 bases, and the junction held 9 bases outside the gene matches. The V gene's germline CDR1 is SNHLY and CDR2 FYNNEI. The origin of this receptor is a human donor with melanoma. The rearrangement links TRBV2 to TRBJ2-3; 7 bases line up with TRBD2. The material was blood, obtained from a patient treated with checkpoint blockade. The CDR3 spells CAIPLAGVTDTQYF. The DNA of the CDR3 is TGTGCCATCCCCTTGGCGGGGGTCACAGATACGCAGTATTTT.